What follows are 17 T cell receptor beta chains derived from one specimen sequenced in a study of neoadjuvant anti-PD-1 for oral cavity cancer. Time point reported: after neoadjuvant nivolumab, at surgical resection. Here immunoSEQ multiplex PCR was the method, and the copy in TCRdb shows in-frame clones only, minus some. Of over 9,500 clones listed, roughly 66% are singletons. The sample in question was PBMCs, obtained after nivolumab (anti-PD-1) treatment. All receptors derive from a person aged 40-85 years with oral cavity squamous cell carcinoma.

The sample holds a few counts of this clone. The chain employs TRBV18 and TRBJ1-5; D not resolved. CDR1 and CDR2 from the germline V gene are KGHSH and LQKENI. The CDR3 runs to 13 residues. Trimming took off 2 bases at V and 4 bases at J, with 6 bases between the two ends. This CDR3 reads CASSPDQNQPQHF. The DNA for the CDR3 is TGTGCCAGCTCACCAGATCAAAATCAGCCCCAGCATTTT.

The chain links TRBV5-5 to TRBJ2-1; no definite D call. There are 13 residues in the CDR3. V was shortened by 4 bases and J by 2 bases, with 7 bases between the two germline ends. Germline V lookup: CDR1 SGHKS, CDR2 YYEKEE (reference sequence). The CDR3 sequence: CASSPAAYNEQFF. The DNA for the CDR3 is TGTGCCAGCAGCCCGGCGGCCTACAATGAGCAGTTCTTC.

The chain recombines TRBV7-2 with TRBJ1-6; the D gene is possibly TRBD1 (5 bases). Germline V gives CDR1 SGHTA, CDR2 FQGNSA. V dropped 10 bases and J dropped 9 bases, with 19 bases sitting between them. There are 14 residues in the CDR3. The CDR3 sequence is CAIPAGGTGSPLHF. DNA for the CDR3: TGTGCCATCCCCGCTGGGGGGACCGGTTCACCCCTCCACTTT.

This sequence joins TRBV5-5 and TRBJ1-5; D possibly corresponds to TRBD1 (6 bases). V lost 0 bases, J lost 7 bases, and 8 bases lay in between. CDR3 length equals 13 residues. In germline, CDR1 is SGHKS, CDR2 YYEKEE (reference sequence). Here the CDR3 reads CASSLETGQPQHF. Written as DNA, the CDR3 is TGTGCCAGCAGCTTGGAGACAGGCCAGCCCCAGCATTTT.

The gene calls are TRBV5-1 and TRBJ1-1, with a weak D call TRBD1 (5 bases). Germline CDR1 reads SGHRS; CDR2 reads YFSETQ. V dropped 6 bases and J dropped 0 bases, with 12 bases sitting between them. The CDR3 runs 14 residues. This CDR3 is CASNPQGMNTEAFF. The CDR3 DNA reads TGCGCCAGCAACCCGCAGGGCATGAACACTGAAGCTTTCTTT.

This clone has a handful of counts. The CDR3 end shows no conserved phenylalanine or tryptophan, and so a read error is likely. Because the CDR3's place on the DNA is in doubt, the DNA is left out and the CDR3 is given as listed by TCRdb. The genes are TRBV12-1 and TRBJ1-2. TRBV12-1 is a known pseudogene. The CDR3 comprises 12 residues, both ends counted. This chain's CDR3 is CASSRWDGRNCN.

This chain joins TRBV5-1 and TRBJ2-1, with 8 positions matching TRBD1. CDR3 size: 15 residues. The germline V gene encodes CDR1 SGHRS and CDR2 YFSETQ. Losses at the gene ends were 2 bases for V and 6 bases for J; bases not matched to a gene: 7. CDR3 sequence (DNA): TGCGCCAGCAGCTTTTTACAGGGGGGCGGCAATGAGCAGTTCTTC. This encodes CASSFLQGGGNEQFF.

V is TRBV6-1 and J is TRBJ2-1, with TRBD2 as a possible D gene (6 bases). The ends were cut back, 1 base at V and 4 bases at J, with 14 bases in the middle. The CDR3 is made up of 16 amino acids. The germline V gene encodes CDR1 MNHNS and CDR2 SASEGT. The CDR3 DNA reads as TGTGCCAGCAGTGAAGAGAGGAGGGTAACATACAATGAGCAGTTCTTC. This encodes CASSEERRVTYNEQFF.

The chain uses TRBV27 and TRBJ2-3; a weak D match, TRBD2 (5 bases). V was cut by 2 bases and J by 1 base, with 13 bases left in between. Germline loops: CDR1 MNHEY, CDR2 SMNVEV (reference sequence). CDR3 length: 16 amino acids. CDR3: CASSLNLALRTDTQYF. The CDR3 DNA follows: TGTGCCAGCAGTTTAAATCTAGCACTTCGCACAGATACGCAGTATTTT.

In this sample, this clone turned up a few times. This chain links TRBV11-2 with TRBJ2-3, with D possibly matching TRBD2 (5 bases). The CDR3 contains 12 residues. Per the germline V gene, CDR1 is SGHAT and CDR2 is FQNNGV. V was pared by 8 bases and J by 2 bases, with 8 bases between. The DNA of the CDR3 is TGTGCCAGCGGAGGCGACACAGATACGCAGTATTTT. Its translation is CASGGDTDTQYF.

The chain recombines TRBV5-4 with TRBJ2-3, with D possibly being TRBD2 (5 bases). V gave up 4 bases and J gave up 2 bases, with 17 bases separating them. Germline-derived CDR1 and CDR2 are SGHNT and YYREEE (reference sequence). This CDR3 contains 16 residues. The CDR3 protein is CASSVEGGRPTDTQYF. CDR3 sequence (DNA): TGTGCCAGCAGCGTAGAGGGCGGTCGGCCCACAGATACGCAGTATTTT. Drawing the rest from reference TRBV5-4 and TRBJ2-3, the complete variable domain is ETGVTQSPTHLIKTRGQQVTLRCSSQSGHNTVSWYQQALGQGPQFIFQYYREEENGRGNFPPRFSGLQFPNYSSELNVNALELDDSALYLCASSVEGGRPTDTQYFGPGTRLTVL.

This rearrangement joins TRBV15 to TRBJ2-1, with a weak D call TRBD2 (6 bases). CDR1 is LNHNV, CDR2 YYDKDF, per germline (reference sequence). Trimming shortened V by 0 bases and J by 8 bases, and 14 bases separated the two germline ends. The CDR3 is made up of 15 amino acids. CDR3 amino acids: CATSRDRGMAHEQFF. The CDR3 DNA follows: TGTGCCACCAGCAGAGATCGGGGGATGGCCCATGAGCAGTTCTTC. The variable domain in full, completed from reference TRBV15 and TRBJ2-1, reads DAMVIQNPRYQVTQFGKPVTLSCSQTLNHNVMYWYQQKSSQAPKLLFHYYDKDFNNEADTPDNFQSRRPNTSFCFLDIRSPGLGDTAMYLCATSRDRGMAHEQFFGPGTRLTVL.

The rearrangement links TRBV30 to TRBJ1-1; D uncertain. Deletions cut 2 bases from V and 2 bases from J, with 6 bases between. CDR3 length: 12 amino acids. Germline lookup yields CDR1 GTSNPN and CDR2 SVGIG (reference sequence). The CDR3 nucleotides read TGTGCCTGGAGTCATACCAACACTGAAGCTTTCTTT. This sequence encodes CAWSHTNTEAFF.

This clone has just a few counts. The V and J genes are TRBV27 and TRBJ2-7; D might be TRBD2 (5 bases). V shed 3 bases and J shed 4 bases, with 13 bases lying between them. The CDR3 covers 14 residues. CDR1 is MNHEY and CDR2 is SMNVEV in the germline V gene (reference sequence). This CDR3 reads CASSFIGGSYEQYF. The CDR3 nucleotides are TGTGCCAGCAGTTTTATCGGCGGGTCGTACGAGCAGTACTTC.

This rearrangement joins TRBV7-9 to TRBJ1-2, with D unresolved. Trimming cost V 5 bases and J 0 bases, with 22 bases left between them. The CDR3 is made up of 18 amino acids. Germline V gene lookup returns CDR1 SEHNR and CDR2 FQNEAQ (reference sequence). The CDR3 loop is CASSPHPDDGRPNYGYTF. The CDR3 nucleotides read TGTGCCAGCAGCCCCCACCCCGATGACGGCCGTCCTAACTATGGCTACACCTTC.

The chain links TRBV9 to TRBJ2-3; D is perhaps TRBD2 (7 bases). V lost 4 bases and J 1 base, leaving 16 bases between the germline ends. CDR1 is SGDLS and CDR2 is YYNGEE in the germline V gene. The CDR3 loop spans 16 amino acids. The CDR3 nucleotides read TGTGCCAGCAGCCCTATGGGCGGGGGCCGCACAGATACGCAGTATTTT. Its protein is CASSPMGGGRTDTQYF.

This rearrangement joins TRBV11-3 to TRBJ2-1; 11 nucleotides match TRBD2. This CDR3 spans 15 amino acids. Per the germline V gene, CDR1 is SGHNT and CDR2 is YENEEA. The V and J ends lost 4 bases and 5 bases, in that order; junction bases with no gene match: 4. The CDR3 bases are TGTGCCAGCAGCTCTAGCGGGGGGATTCACAATGAGCAGTTCTTC. This codes for CASSSSGGIHNEQFF.